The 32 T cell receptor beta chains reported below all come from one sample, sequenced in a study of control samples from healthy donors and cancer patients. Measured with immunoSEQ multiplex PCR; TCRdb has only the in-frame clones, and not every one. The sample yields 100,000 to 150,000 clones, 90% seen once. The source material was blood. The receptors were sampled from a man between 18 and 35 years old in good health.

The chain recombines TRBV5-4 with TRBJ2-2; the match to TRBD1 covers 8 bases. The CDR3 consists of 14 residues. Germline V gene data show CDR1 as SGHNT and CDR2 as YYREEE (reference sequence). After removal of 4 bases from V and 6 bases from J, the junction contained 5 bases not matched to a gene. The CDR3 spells CASSLRTGSGELFF. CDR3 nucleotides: TGTGCCAGCAGCCTAAGGACAGGGTCCGGGGAGCTGTTTTTT.

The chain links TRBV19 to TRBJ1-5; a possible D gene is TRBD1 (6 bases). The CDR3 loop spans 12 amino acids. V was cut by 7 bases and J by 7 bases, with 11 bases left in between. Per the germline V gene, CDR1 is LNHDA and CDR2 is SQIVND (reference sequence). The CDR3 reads CASTIGGQPQHF. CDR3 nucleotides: TGTGCCAGTACCATAGGGGGACAGCCCCAGCATTTT.

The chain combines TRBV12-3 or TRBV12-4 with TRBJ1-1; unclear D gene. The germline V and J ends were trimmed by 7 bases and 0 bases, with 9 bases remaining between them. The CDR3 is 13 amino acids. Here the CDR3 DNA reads TGTGCCAGCAAGGAAGGGATGAACACTGAAGCTTTCTTT. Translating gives CASKEGMNTEAFF.

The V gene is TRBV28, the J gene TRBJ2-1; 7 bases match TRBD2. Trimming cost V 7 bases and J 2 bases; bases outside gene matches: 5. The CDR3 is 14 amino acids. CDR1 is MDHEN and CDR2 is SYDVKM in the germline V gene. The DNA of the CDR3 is TGTGCCAGCACCTCGGGGGGAGCCTACAATGAGCAGTTCTTC. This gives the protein CASTSGGAYNEQFF.

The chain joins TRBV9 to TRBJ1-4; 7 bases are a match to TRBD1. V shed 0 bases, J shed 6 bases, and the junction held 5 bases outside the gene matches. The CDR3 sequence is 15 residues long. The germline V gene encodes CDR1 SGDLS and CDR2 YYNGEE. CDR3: CASSVDRGGDEKLFF. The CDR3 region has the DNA TGTGCCAGCAGCGTAGACAGGGGTGGCGATGAAAAACTGTTTTTT.

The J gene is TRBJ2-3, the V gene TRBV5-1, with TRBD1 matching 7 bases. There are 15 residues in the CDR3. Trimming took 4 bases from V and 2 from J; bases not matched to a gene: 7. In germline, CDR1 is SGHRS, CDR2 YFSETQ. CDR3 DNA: TGCGCCAGCAGCATGGGGGACAGCTACACAGATACGCAGTATTTT. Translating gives CASSMGDSYTDTQYF.

CDR3 residues: CASSPDIGYEQYV. The CDR3 DNA follows: TGTGCCAGCAGCCCCGATATCGGCTACGAGCAGTACGTC. The rearrangement joins TRBV7-2 to TRBJ2-7; D unresolved. The CDR3 is 13 amino acids. Trimming removed 5 bases from V and 3 bases from J, with 11 bases in between. Germline V gene sequence: CDR1 SGHTA, CDR2 FQGNSA.

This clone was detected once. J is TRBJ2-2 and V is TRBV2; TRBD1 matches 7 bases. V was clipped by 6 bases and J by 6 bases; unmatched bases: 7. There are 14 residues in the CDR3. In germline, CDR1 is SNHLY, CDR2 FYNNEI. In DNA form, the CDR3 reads TGTGCCAGCAGGCCGACAGGGAAGGCCGGGGAGCTGTTTTTT. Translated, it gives CASRPTGKAGELFF.

Here the CDR3 DNA reads TGTGCCACCCGGTCGGGACAGGGAAACAAAAACATTCAGTACTTC. Amino acid sequence: CATRSGQGNKNIQYF. The chain has TRBV19 and TRBJ2-4, with 9 bases lining up with TRBD1. J was trimmed by 3 bases and V by 10 bases; bases with no gene match: 10. The CDR3 contains 15 residues. CDR1 and CDR2 from the germline V gene are LNHDA and SQIVND (reference sequence).

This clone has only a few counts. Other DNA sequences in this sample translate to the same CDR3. CDR3 sequence (DNA): TGTGCCAGCTCACCGCCCGGGACAGGGGTCCTTTACGAGCAGTACTTC. It encodes CASSPPGTGVLYEQYF. V usage is TRBV18 and J usage is TRBJ2-7, with 10 bases lining up with TRBD1. Germline CDR1 is KGHSH and CDR2 is LQKENI. The trim removed 3 bases at V and 4 bases at J, leaving 9 bases unmatched. CDR3 length: 16 amino acids.

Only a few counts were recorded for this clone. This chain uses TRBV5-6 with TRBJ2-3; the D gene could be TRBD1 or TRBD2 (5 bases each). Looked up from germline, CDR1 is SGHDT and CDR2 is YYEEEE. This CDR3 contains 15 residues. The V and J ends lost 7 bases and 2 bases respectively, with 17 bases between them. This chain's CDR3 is CASAIWRGATDTQYF. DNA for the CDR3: TGTGCCAGCGCCATCTGGAGAGGGGCCACAGATACGCAGTATTTT.

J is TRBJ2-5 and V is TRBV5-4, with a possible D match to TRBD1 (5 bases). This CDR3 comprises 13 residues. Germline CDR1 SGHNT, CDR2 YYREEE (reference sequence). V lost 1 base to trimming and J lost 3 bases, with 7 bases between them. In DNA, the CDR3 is TGTGCCAGCAGCTTGAAAGGGGAAGAGACCCAGTACTTC. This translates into CASSLKGEETQYF.

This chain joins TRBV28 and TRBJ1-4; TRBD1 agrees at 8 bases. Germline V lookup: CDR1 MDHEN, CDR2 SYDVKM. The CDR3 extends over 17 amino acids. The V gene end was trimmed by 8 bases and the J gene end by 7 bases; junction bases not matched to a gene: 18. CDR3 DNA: TGTGCCAGCGGCCTCCAATTGGGACAGGAAGAGGGTGAAAAACTGTTTTTT. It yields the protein CASGLQLGQEEGEKLFF.

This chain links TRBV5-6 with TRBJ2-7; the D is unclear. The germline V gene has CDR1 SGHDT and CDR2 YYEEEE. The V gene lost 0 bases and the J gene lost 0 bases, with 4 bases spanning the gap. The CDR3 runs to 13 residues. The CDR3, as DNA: TGTGCCAGCAGCTTGGCGAGCTCCTACGAGCAGTACTTC. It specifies CASSLASSYEQYF.

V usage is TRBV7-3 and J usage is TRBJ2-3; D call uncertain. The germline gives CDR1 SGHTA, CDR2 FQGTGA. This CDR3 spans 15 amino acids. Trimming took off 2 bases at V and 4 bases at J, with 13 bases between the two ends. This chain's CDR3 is CASSLGQAGADTQYF. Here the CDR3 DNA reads TGTGCCAGCAGCTTAGGTCAGGCTGGCGCAGATACGCAGTATTTT.

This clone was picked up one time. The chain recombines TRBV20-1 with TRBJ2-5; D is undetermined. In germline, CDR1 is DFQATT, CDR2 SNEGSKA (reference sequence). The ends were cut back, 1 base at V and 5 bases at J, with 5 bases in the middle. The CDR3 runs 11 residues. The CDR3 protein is CSARGVETQYF. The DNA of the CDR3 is TGCAGTGCTAGAGGGGTGGAGACCCAGTACTTC.

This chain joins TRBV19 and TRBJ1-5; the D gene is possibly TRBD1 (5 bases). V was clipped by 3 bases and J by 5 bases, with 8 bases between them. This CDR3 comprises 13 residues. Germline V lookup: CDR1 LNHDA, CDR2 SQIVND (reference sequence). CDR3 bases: TGTGCCAGTAGTATCGTAGGGGATCAGCCCCAGCATTTT. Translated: CASSIVGDQPQHF.

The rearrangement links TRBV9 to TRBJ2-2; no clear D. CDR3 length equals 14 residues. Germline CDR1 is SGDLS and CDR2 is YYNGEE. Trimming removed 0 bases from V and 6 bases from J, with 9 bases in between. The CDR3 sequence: CASSVEAPAGELFF. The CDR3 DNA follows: TGTGCCAGCAGCGTAGAGGCCCCCGCCGGGGAGCTGTTTTTT. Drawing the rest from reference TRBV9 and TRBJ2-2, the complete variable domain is DSGVTQTPKHLITATGQRVTLRCSPRSGDLSVYWYQQSLDQGLQFLIQYYNGEERAKGNILERFSAQQFPDLHSELNLSSLELGDSALYFCASSVEAPAGELFFGEGSRLTVL.

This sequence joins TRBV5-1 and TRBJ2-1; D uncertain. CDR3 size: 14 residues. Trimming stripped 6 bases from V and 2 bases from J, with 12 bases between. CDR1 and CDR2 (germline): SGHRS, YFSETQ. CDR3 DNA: TGCGCCAGCAAGACCTCGGAGACCTACAATGAGCAGTTCTTC. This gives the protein CASKTSETYNEQFF.

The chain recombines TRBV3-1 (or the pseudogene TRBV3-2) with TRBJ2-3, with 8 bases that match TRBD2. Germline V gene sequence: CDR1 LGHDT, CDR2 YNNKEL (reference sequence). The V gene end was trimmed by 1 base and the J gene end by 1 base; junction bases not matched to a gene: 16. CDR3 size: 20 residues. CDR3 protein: CASSQVSGGRSVYRTDTQYF. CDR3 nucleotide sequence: TGTGCCAGCAGCCAAGTTTCGGGGGGGAGATCCGTATATCGCACAGATACGCAGTATTTT.

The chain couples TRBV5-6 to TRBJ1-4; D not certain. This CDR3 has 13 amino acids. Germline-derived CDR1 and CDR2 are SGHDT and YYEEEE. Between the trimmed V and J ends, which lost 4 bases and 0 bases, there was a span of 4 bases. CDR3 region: CASSPSTNEKLFF. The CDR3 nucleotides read TGTGCCAGCAGCCCCTCAACTAATGAAAAACTGTTTTTT.

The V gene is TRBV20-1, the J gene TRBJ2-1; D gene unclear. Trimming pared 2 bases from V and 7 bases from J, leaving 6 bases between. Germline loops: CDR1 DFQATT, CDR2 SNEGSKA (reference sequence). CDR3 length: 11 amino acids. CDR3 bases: TGCAGTGCTAGATCTGAGAATGAGCAGTTCTTC. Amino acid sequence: CSARSENEQFF.

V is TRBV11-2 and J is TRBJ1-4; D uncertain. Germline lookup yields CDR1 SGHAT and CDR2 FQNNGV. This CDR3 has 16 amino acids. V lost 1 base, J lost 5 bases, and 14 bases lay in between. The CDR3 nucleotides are TGTGCCAGCAGCTTAGTAAGCACACATTTAAATGAAAAACTGTTTTTT. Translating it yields CASSLVSTHLNEKLFF.

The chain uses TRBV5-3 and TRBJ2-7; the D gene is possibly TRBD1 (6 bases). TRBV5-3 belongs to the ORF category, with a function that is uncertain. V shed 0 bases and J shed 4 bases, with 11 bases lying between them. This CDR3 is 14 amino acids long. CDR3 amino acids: CARSLARGRYEQYV. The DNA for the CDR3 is TGTGCCAGAAGCTTGGCCAGGGGACGTTACGAGCAGTACGTC.

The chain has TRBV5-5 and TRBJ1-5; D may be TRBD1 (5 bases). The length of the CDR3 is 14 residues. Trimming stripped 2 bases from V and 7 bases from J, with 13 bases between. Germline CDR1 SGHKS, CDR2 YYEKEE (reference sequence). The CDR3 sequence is CASSLKGKEQPQHF. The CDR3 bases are TGTGCCAGCAGCTTAAAGGGGAAAGAACAGCCCCAGCATTTT.

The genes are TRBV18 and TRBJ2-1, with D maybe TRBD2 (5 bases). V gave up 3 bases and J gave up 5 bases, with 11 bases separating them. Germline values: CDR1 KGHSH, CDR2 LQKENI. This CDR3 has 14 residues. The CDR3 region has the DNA TGTGCCAGCTCACCGCCCCGGCGGGACAATGAGCAGTTCTTC. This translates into CASSPPRRDNEQFF.

The CDR3 region has the DNA TGTGCCAGCAGCTTGGCCGGCAGGGGGCGGGGGACTAATGAAAAACTGTTTTTT. This encodes CASSLAGRGRGTNEKLFF. This rearrangement joins TRBV5-4 to TRBJ1-4; TRBD1 matches at 8 bases. Germline-derived CDR1 and CDR2 are SGHNT and YYREEE (reference sequence). The CDR3 has 18 residues. J gave up 2 bases and V 0 bases, and 9 bases lay outside the gene matches.

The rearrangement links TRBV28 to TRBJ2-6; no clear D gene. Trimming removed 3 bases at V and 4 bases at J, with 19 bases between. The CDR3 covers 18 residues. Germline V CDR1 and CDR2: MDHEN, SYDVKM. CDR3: CASSFVAGSALGANVLTF. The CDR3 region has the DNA TGTGCCAGCAGTTTTGTCGCCGGCTCTGCTCTGGGGGCCAACGTCCTGACTTTC.

CDR3 bases: TGTGCCAGCAGTGAATGGGGACAGCGTACCTCCTACAATGAGCAGTTCTTC. It specifies CASSEWGQRTSYNEQFF. The chain combines TRBV2 with TRBJ2-1, with TRBD1 matching 7 bases. With 2 bases clipped from V and 0 bases from J, the junction kept 7 bases outside the gene matches. CDR1 is SNHLY and CDR2 is FYNNEI in the germline V gene. There are 17 residues in the CDR3.

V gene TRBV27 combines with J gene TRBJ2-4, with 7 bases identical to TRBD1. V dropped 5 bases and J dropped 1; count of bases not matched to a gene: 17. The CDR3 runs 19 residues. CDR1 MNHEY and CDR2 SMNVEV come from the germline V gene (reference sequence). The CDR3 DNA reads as TGTGCCAGCAGTCCCTACCCTAACGCGGCAGGGGGTGCCAAAAACATTCAGTACTTC. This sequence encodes CASSPYPNAAGGAKNIQYF.

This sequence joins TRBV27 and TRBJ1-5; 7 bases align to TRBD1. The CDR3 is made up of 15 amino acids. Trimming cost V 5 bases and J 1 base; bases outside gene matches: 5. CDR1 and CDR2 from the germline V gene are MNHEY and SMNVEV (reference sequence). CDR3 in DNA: TGTGCCAGCAGTCTCACAGGGGAAAGCAATCAGCCCCAGCATTTT. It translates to CASSLTGESNQPQHF.

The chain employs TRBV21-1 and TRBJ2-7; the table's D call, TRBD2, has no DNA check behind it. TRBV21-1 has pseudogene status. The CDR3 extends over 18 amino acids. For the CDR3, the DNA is TGTGCCAGCAGCAAAGCCTCGCTAGCGGGAGACACCAACTACGAGCAGTACGTC. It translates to CASSKASLAGDTNYEQYV.